These 5 T cell receptor beta chains share one sample of origin, sequenced in a study of beta chain features in type 1 diabetes listed by TCRdb under 2018. Library preparation was by the immunoSEQ multiplex PCR assay. The entire amount of isolated RNA was reverse transcribed using the High Capacity cDNA Reverse Transcription Kit, so the sequenced TCRB transcripts were expressed ones. TCRdb mirrors the immuneACCESS table, restricted to in-frame sequences. Some clones are absent from its copies; in checked studies, under half trace to an unresolved V gene, and the reason for the others is unknown. Present in this sample are about 150,000 clones, around 10% of which were seen just once. The ten largest clones take up roughly 1.9% of the sample. The source material was central memory CD4+ T cells from blood. These receptors all stem from a man between 18 and 35 years old in good health.

As DNA, the CDR3 is TGCGCCAGCAAAGACAGGGACGCCTACGAGCAGTACTTC. It specifies CASKDRDAYEQYF. The J gene is TRBJ2-7, the V gene TRBV4-3, with 7 nucleotides matching TRBD1. Germline values: CDR1 LGHNA, CDR2 YSLEER. V gave up 7 bases and J gave up 2 bases; unmatched junction bases: 5. The CDR3 length is 13 residues.

This clone was recorded only once. The V gene is TRBV4-1, the J gene TRBJ2-5, with 7 bases identical to TRBD2. V trimming: 4 bases; J trimming: 1 base; junction bases outside the gene matches: 3. The germline gives CDR1 MGHRA, CDR2 YSYEKL. The CDR3 covers 14 residues. CDR3 residues: CASSRGGSQETQYF. CDR3 nucleotide sequence: TGCGCCAGCAGCCGAGGCGGGAGCCAAGAGACCCAGTACTTC.

This clone turned up a few times. The chain recombines TRBV9 with TRBJ2-2; perhaps TRBD2 as D (7 bases). Germline values: CDR1 SGDLS, CDR2 YYNGEE. CDR3 size: 16 residues. Deletions cut 4 bases from V and 2 bases from J, with 15 bases between. CDR3 sequence: CASSPFGGGNTGELFF. The CDR3 DNA reads TGTGCCAGCAGCCCATTTGGGGGGGGCAACACCGGGGAGCTGTTTTTT.

This clone was recorded a few times. The chain uses TRBV29-1 and TRBJ2-3; D possibly corresponds to TRBD1 (6 bases). The CDR3 runs 15 residues. Trimming shortened V by 1 base and J by 0 bases, and 11 bases separated the two germline ends. Germline V lookup: CDR1 SQVTM, CDR2 ANQGSEA. In DNA, the CDR3 is TGCAGCGTTGAAGTGGGGACACTCAGCACAGATACGCAGTATTTT. This encodes CSVEVGTLSTDTQYF.

The table lists this clone with a few counts. The rearrangement uses TRBV25-1 and TRBJ2-5, with 9 bases aligning to TRBD2. The CDR3 extends over 15 amino acids. Trimming took 1 base from V and 4 from J; bases not matched to a gene: 4. Germline-derived CDR1 and CDR2 are MGHDK and SYGVNS. The CDR3 spells CASSEWLAGTETQYF. DNA of the CDR3: TGTGCCAGCAGTGAATGGCTAGCGGGGACAGAGACCCAGTACTTC.